Sequencing of this TCR beta chain was carried out in a study of T cell responses to AZD1222 COVID-19 vaccine. Study findings and constraints: Clonal diversity may have been underestimated in mostly white British donors.

Clones were sequenced by immunoSEQ multiplex PCR, and TCRdb holds only the in-frame ones, with some missing. Of under 150,000 clones listed, roughly 88% are singletons. Trimming removed 4 bases at V and 0 bases at J, with 13 bases between. In germline, CDR1 is SGDLS, CDR2 YYNGEE. CDR3 length: 16 residues. This clone is a singleton in its sample. Its target is not known. The sequence derives from an adult who received the AZD1222 COVID-19 vaccine. The sequences come from peripheral blood, collected 28 days after the second AZD1222 dose. J is TRBJ2-2 and V is TRBV9; the D is unclear. The CDR3 bases are TGTGCCAGCAGCCCCCGACAAAACCCGAACACCGGGGAGCTGTTTTTT. Amino acids: CASSPRQNPNTGELFF.